This T cell receptor (beta chain) was observed in a study of cytomegalovirus exposure and HLA in healthy donors. Findings and limits, study-wide: V- and J-gene trimming in TCR beta was tied to a missense DCLRE1C variant by an analysis performed later. A later analysis, which compared TCR beta chains of equal frequency, found the HLA-associated ones more clonally expanded. Cytomegalovirus status was reportedly diagnosed by the classifier with high specificity and sensitivity.

CDR3 length equals 17 residues. Germline V gene sequence: CDR1 LNHNV, CDR2 YYDKDF (reference sequence). Trimming at V came to 5 bases and at J to 5 bases, leaving 14 bases not matched to a gene. As regards this clone: Antigen specificity is unknown.

Primers: 60 Vbeta forward and 13 Jbeta reverse. Here immunoSEQ multiplex PCR was the method, and the copy in TCRdb shows in-frame clones only, minus some. Of about 160,000 clones listed, almost 80% are singletons. This TCR derives from a man aged 30-40 years in good health and CMV-seronegative. The sequenced material came from PBMCs. The chain joins TRBV15 to TRBJ2-2; 7 positions agree with TRBD1. CDR3 sequence (DNA): TGTGCCACCAGCGACTCCACAGGGGCCCCGAGGACCGGGGAGCTGTTTTTT. It translates to CATSDSTGAPRTGELFF.